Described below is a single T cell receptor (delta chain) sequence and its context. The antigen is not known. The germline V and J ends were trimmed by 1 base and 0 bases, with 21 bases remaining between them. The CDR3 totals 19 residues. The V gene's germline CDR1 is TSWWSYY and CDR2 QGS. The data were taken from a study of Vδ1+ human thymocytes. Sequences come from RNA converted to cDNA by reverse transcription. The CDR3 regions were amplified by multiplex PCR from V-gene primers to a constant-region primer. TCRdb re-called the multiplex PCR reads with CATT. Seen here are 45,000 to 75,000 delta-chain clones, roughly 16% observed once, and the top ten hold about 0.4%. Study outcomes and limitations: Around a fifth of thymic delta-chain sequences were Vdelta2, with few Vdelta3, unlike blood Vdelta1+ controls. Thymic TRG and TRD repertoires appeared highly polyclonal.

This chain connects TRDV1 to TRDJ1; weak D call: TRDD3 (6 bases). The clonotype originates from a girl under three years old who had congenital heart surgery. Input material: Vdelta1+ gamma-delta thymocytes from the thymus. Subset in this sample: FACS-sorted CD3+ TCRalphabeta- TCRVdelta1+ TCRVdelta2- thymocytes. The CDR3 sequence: CALGEQLRGWGTYTDKLIF. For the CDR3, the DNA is TGTGCTCTTGGGGAACAACTACGAGGCTGGGGAACGTACACCGATAAACTCATCTTT.